Presented here are 9 T cell receptor beta chains from one specimen sequenced in a study of T cell responses to AZD1222 COVID-19 vaccine. Data came from immunoSEQ multiplex PCR; TCRdb stores just in-frame clones and leaves some out. The data show approximately 130,000 clones, approximately 90% seen once. Source: peripheral blood, taken 28 days after the second AZD1222 dose. These receptors were obtained from an adult who received the AZD1222 COVID-19 vaccine.

The table lists this clone with a count of one. The rearrangement uses TRBV7-5 and TRBJ1-2; TRBD1 is the table's D call and was not checked against the DNA. TRBV7-5 is shown as a pseudogene. The CDR3 extends over 11 amino acids. DNA for the CDR3: TGTGCCAGAACCGTGGGGCGGGGCTACACCTTC. Protein sequence: CARTVGRGYTF.

This rearrangement joins TRBV5-8 to TRBJ1-4; 7 nucleotides line up with TRBD1. Germline-derived CDR1 and CDR2 are SGHTS and YDEGEE. Unmatched junction bases numbered 7, after V lost 3 bases and J lost 8 bases. This CDR3 spans 14 amino acids. This CDR3 reads CASSYDRVAEKLFF. The CDR3 DNA is TGTGCCAGCAGCTACGACAGGGTGGCGGAAAAACTGTTTTTT.

This chain joins TRBV18 and TRBJ1-1; D is possibly TRBD1 (5 bases). The germline V gene encodes CDR1 KGHSH and CDR2 LQKENI. This CDR3 spans 15 amino acids. V was pared by 9 bases and J by 7 bases, with 24 bases between. The CDR3 DNA reads TGTGCCAGTGCTCCCGTCTTTGGAGGGGCGGTTGAAGCTTTCTTT. Amino acid sequence: CASAPVFGGAVEAFF.

Only one count was recorded for this clone. The genes are TRBV7-9 and TRBJ2-7; TRBD1 is a possible D gene (6 bases). CDR1 and CDR2 (germline): SEHNR, FQNEAQ (reference sequence). V lost 3 bases and J 0 bases, leaving 15 bases between the germline ends. This CDR3 spans 16 amino acids. DNA for the CDR3: TGTGCCAGCAGCTTCACAGGGAGTCCTGCCTCCTACGAGCAGTACTTC. It yields the protein CASSFTGSPASYEQYF.

The V gene is TRBV13, the J gene TRBJ2-4; 11 bases match TRBD2. The CDR3 loop spans 20 amino acids. V gave up 4 bases and J gave up 0 bases; unmatched junction bases: 14. Per germline, CDR1 PRHDT and CDR2 FYEKMQ (reference sequence). CDR3 nucleotides: TGTGCCAGCAGCTCGACGGGACTAGCGGAGCCGCCTCTAGCCAAAAACATTCAGTACTTC. It specifies CASSSTGLAEPPLAKNIQYF.

This clone appeared a single time. J is TRBJ1-1 and V is TRBV5-1; D remains ambiguous. The CDR3 is made up of 14 amino acids. Germline assignment: CDR1 SGHRS and CDR2 YFSETQ. Trimming took 0 bases from V and 0 from J, leaving 6 bases between them. Here the CDR3 DNA reads TGCGCCAGCAGCTTGGAACGGATGAACACTGAAGCTTTCTTT. Residues: CASSLERMNTEAFF.

This clone appeared a single time. This chain connects TRBV6-5 to TRBJ1-1; a possible D gene is TRBD1 (5 bases). Germline V CDR1 and CDR2: MNHEY, SVGAGI. Trimming left V 4 bases short and J 11 bases short, with 14 bases between. The CDR3 totals 12 residues. CDR3 amino acids: CASSSDRNGAFF. The CDR3 nucleotides are TGTGCCAGCAGTTCCGACAGAAACGGGGCTTTCTTT.

This chain joins TRBV21-1 and TRBJ2-2; TRBD1, the table's D call, was not compared with the DNA. TRBV21-1 is designated a pseudogene. The CDR3 totals 15 residues. CDR3: CASSKQGYYTGELFF. The CDR3 DNA reads TGTGCCAGCAGCAAACAGGGGTACTACACCGGGGAGCTGTTTTTT.

The chain carries TRBV6-5 and TRBJ1-2; a weak D match, TRBD1 (6 bases). Germline CDR1 is MNHEY and CDR2 is SVGAGI. The CDR3 is 13 amino acids. The V end lost 2 bases, the J end lost 4 bases, and 8 bases lay between the germline ends. CDR3 protein: CASSYVRGYGYTF. The CDR3 bases are TGTGCCAGCAGTTACGTCAGGGGCTATGGCTACACCTTC.